A single sample is the source of the 2 T cell receptor beta chains below, sequenced in a study of chemoradiotherapy in HPV16-positive cancers (dated by TCRdb to 2022 to 2024). The method behind the library was the immunoSEQ multiplex PCR assay. TCRdb stores this immuneACCESS table with in-frame sequences only. Part of the clones is absent; in the studies checked, under half of the shortfall reflects unresolved V genes, and no reason is known for the rest. For this sample there are 25,000 to 40,000 clones; about 86% appear just once. The ten largest account for roughly 2% of the sample. Sample: blood, taken from a patient who underwent chemoradiotherapy. Receptors were obtained from a human donor with HPV-associated anogenital cancer.

CDR3 nucleotide sequence: TGTGCCAGCAGCATGGGGGGGCAAGAGACCCAGTACTTC. This sequence encodes CASSMGGQETQYF. The chain couples TRBV7-9 to TRBJ2-5; 7 positions match TRBD2. CDR1 is SEHNR and CDR2 is FQNEAQ in the germline V gene (reference sequence). V lost 5 bases, J lost 2 bases, and 2 bases stayed unmatched. CDR3 length: 13 residues.

This clone was picked up a small number of times. The CDR3: CASSDWTGPNYGYTF. The CDR3, as DNA: TGTGCCAGCAGTGATTGGACAGGACCTAACTATGGCTACACCTTC. This chain joins TRBV6-1 and TRBJ1-2, with TRBD1 matching 7 bases. V was pared by 3 bases and J by 0 bases, with 4 bases of the junction left unmatched. Germline V CDR1 and CDR2: MNHNS, SASEGT. The CDR3 spans 15 residues.